The next 13 T cell receptor beta chains were all read from a single sample in a study of control samples from healthy donors and cancer patients. Some clones are missing from TCRdb's copy, which holds only in-frame ones; the method was immunoSEQ multiplex PCR. The sample has 150,000 or so clones; around 90% are singletons. Sequencing was carried out using blood. These receptors were obtained from a man aged 18 to 30 in good health.

The J gene is TRBJ1-1, the V gene TRBV13; D is possibly TRBD1 (5 bases). The V end lost 0 bases, the J end lost 10 bases, and 18 bases lay between the germline ends. Germline CDR1 is PRHDT and CDR2 is FYEKMQ (reference sequence). This CDR3 is built from 15 residues. Here the CDR3 DNA reads TGTGCCAGCAGCTTAGGCCTACGACAGTCCTCCGCAGCTTTCTTT. This gives the protein CASSLGLRQSSAAFF.

The rearrangement uses TRBV19 and TRBJ2-2; unclear D gene. Germline assignment: CDR1 LNHDA and CDR2 SQIVND (reference sequence). The CDR3 is made up of 16 amino acids. Between the trimmed V and J ends, which lost 7 bases and 0 bases, there was a span of 15 bases. DNA of the CDR3: TGTGCCAGTATCGTTGCTGGAAAGGCGAACACCGGGGAGCTGTTTTTT. Translated, it gives CASIVAGKANTGELFF.

This clone was observed a few times. The chain links TRBV20-1 to TRBJ2-3; 7 nucleotides align to TRBD1. CDR3 size: 15 residues. Germline V gives CDR1 DFQATT, CDR2 SNEGSKA (reference sequence). The trim removed 3 bases at V and 4 bases at J, leaving 10 bases unmatched. The CDR3 is CSASDSGGRADTQYF. CDR3 nucleotides: TGCAGTGCTAGTGACTCAGGGGGTAGGGCAGATACGCAGTATTTT.

This rearrangement joins TRBV5-1 to TRBJ2-7, with 9 nucleotides matching TRBD1. CDR1 and CDR2 from the germline V gene are SGHRS and YFSETQ. The CDR3 loop spans 16 amino acids. V dropped 4 bases and J dropped 7; count of bases not matched to a gene: 15. As DNA, the CDR3 is TGCGCCAGCAGCAGAACCGGGACAGGGTGGGAGAGGGAGCAGTACTTC. This codes for CASSRTGTGWEREQYF.

V and J are TRBV9 and TRBJ2-5; 7 nucleotides line up with TRBD2. The germline V gene has CDR1 SGDLS and CDR2 YYNGEE. CDR3 length equals 14 residues. V shed 4 bases and J 5 bases; nucleotides not matched to a gene: 8. CDR3 in DNA: TGTGCCAGCAGCCTCCCGGGGGGTAGGGAGACCCAGTACTTC. It yields the protein CASSLPGGRETQYF.

V and J are TRBV27 and TRBJ2-1; 8 positions agree with TRBD1. From germline, CDR1 is MNHEY and CDR2 SMNVEV (reference sequence). This CDR3 is 15 amino acids long. Losses at the gene ends were 3 bases for V and 4 bases for J; bases not matched to a gene: 5. DNA for the CDR3: TGTGCCAGCAGTTTTATCGGGACAGGTTACAATGAGCAGTTCTTC. Amino acids: CASSFIGTGYNEQFF.

This clone was detected only a few times. The V gene is TRBV5-4, the J gene TRBJ2-7; TRBD2 matches at 9 bases. CDR3 length: 13 residues. The germline V gene encodes CDR1 SGHNT and CDR2 YYREEE (reference sequence). V trimming: 0 bases; J trimming: 8 bases; junction bases outside the gene matches: 3. The CDR3 loop reads CASSLGGTSQQYF. The CDR3 DNA reads as TGTGCCAGCAGCTTGGGTGGGACTAGCCAGCAGTACTTC.

Details on this clone: This CDR3 is also generated by other DNA sequences in the sample. The chain employs TRBV12-3 or TRBV12-4 and TRBJ1-2; 8 bases fit TRBD1. V gave up 2 bases and J gave up 5 bases; unmatched junction bases: 1. CDR3 size: 13 residues. This CDR3 reads CASSLTGGYGYTF. Written as DNA, the CDR3 is TGTGCCAGCAGTTTAACAGGGGGTTATGGCTACACCTTC.

The chain carries TRBV7-9 and TRBJ2-7; 8 bases map to TRBD1. Germline V lookup: CDR1 SEHNR, CDR2 FQNEAQ (reference sequence). CDR3 size: 13 residues. The V and J ends lost 1 base and 4 bases, in that order; junction bases with no gene match: 0. The CDR3 loop reads CASSLDRGYEQYF. DNA of the CDR3: TGTGCCAGCAGCTTAGACAGGGGGTACGAGCAGTACTTC. Drawing the rest from reference TRBV7-9 and TRBJ2-7, the complete variable domain is DTGVSQNPRHKITKRGQNVTFRCDPISEHNRLYWYRQTLGQGPEFLTYFQNEAQLEKSRLLSDRFSAERPKGSFSTLEIQRTEQGDSAMYLCASSLDRGYEQYFGPGTRLTVT.

The V gene is TRBV20-1, the J gene TRBJ2-5, with 8 bases identical to TRBD1. CDR1 and CDR2 (germline): DFQATT, SNEGSKA (reference sequence). This CDR3 is 11 amino acids long. For the CDR3, the DNA is TGCACCACAGGGGGATGGGAGACCCAGTACTTC. Amino acids: CTTGGWETQYF.

The rearrangement links TRBV7-8 to TRBJ2-2; TRBD2 aligns across 10 bases. Germline CDR1 is SGHVS and CDR2 is FQNEAQ. CDR3 length: 16 amino acids. The V segment lost 5 bases and the J segment 5 bases; nucleotides outside the gene matches: 8. As DNA, the CDR3 is TGTGCCAGCAGCCAAACAGGGACTAGCGAAACCGGGGAGCTGTTTTTT. Translating it yields CASSQTGTSETGELFF.

V and J are TRBV5-6 and TRBJ1-2; D might be TRBD1 (6 bases). V was pared by 3 bases and J by 10 bases, with 13 bases between. Germline V lookup: CDR1 SGHDT, CDR2 YYEEEE. The CDR3 spans 12 residues. The DNA of the CDR3 is TGTGCCAGCAGCTCAGGGGTTTTTGACTACACCTTC. The encoded protein is CASSSGVFDYTF.

This rearrangement joins TRBV4-2 to TRBJ2-5; 7 bases match TRBD2. This CDR3 spans 14 amino acids. Germline assignment: CDR1 LGHNA and CDR2 YNFKEQ. Trimming removed 1 base from V and 7 bases from J; junction bases left unmatched: 6. The CDR3 DNA follows: TGTGCCAGCAGCCAAGGGGAGGGTCGGGTGACCCAGTACTTC. It translates to CASSQGEGRVTQYF.